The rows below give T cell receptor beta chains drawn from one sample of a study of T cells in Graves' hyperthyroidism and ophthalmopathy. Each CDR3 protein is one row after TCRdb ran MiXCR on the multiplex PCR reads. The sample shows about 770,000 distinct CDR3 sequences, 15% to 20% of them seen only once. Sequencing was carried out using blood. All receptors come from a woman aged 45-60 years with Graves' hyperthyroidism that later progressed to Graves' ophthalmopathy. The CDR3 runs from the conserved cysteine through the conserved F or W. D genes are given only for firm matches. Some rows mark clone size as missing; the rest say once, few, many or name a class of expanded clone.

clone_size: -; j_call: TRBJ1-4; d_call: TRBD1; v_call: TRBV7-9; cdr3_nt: TGTGCCAGCAGCTTAGACCGACAGGGAAATGAAAAACTGTTTTTT; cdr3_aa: CASSLDRQGNEKLFF
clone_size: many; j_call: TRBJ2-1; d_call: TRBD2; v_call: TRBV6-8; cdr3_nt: TGTGCCAGCAGTTATCGGTATAGCGGGGTCGCCTACAATGAGCAGTTCTTC; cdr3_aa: CASSYRYSGVAYNEQFF
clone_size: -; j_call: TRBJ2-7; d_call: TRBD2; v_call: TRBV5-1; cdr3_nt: TGCGCCAGCAGCTTGAGGACTAGCGGGGGAGGCGAGCAGTACTTC; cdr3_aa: CASSLRTSGGGEQYF
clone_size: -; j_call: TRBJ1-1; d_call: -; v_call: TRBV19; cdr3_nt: TGTGCCAGTAGGGCCGGGGCTGAAGCTTTCTTT; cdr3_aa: CASRAGAEAFF
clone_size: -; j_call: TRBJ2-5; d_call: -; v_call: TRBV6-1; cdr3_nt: TGTGCCAGCAGTGAAGGGGGGCAGGGCGGAGAGACCCAGTACTTC; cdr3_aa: CASSEGGQGGETQYF
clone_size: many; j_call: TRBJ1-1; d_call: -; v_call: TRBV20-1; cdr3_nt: TGCAGTGCTAGAGAAGTAGGAATGAACACTGAAGCTTTCTTT; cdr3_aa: CSAREVGMNTEAFF
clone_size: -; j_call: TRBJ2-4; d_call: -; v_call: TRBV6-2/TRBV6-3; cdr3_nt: TGTGCCAGCAGTTACGAGGAACTAGCCAAAAACATTCAGTACTTC; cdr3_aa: CASSYEELAKNIQYF
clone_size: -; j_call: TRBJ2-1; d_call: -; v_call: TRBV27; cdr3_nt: TGTGCCAGCAGCCCCCTGATCGCCGCTTACAATGAGCAGTTCTTC; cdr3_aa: CASSPLIAAYNEQFF
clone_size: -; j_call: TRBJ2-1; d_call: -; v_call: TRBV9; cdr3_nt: TGTGCCAGCAGCGTAGATTTTTGGGGCGGCGGGCAGTTCTTC; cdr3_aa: CASSVDFWGGGQFF
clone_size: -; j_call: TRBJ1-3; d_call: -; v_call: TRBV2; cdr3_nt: TGTGCCAGCATACCCAGGGCCTCTGGAAACACCATATATTTT; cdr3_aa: CASIPRASGNTIYF
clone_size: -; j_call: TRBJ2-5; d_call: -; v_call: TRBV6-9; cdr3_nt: TGTGCCAGCAGTTACACCCGAGGGACTCGAGAGACCCAGTACTTC; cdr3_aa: CASSYTRGTRETQYF
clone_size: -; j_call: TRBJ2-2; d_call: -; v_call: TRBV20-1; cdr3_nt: TGCAGTGCTAGTGAAAACACCGGGGAGCTGTTTTTT; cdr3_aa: CSASENTGELFF
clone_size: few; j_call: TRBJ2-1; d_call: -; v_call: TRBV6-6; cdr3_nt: TGTGCCAGCAGTTACTCAAGAATCCCCGGAGCGAGTGAGCAGTTCTTC; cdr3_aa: CASSYSRIPGASEQFF
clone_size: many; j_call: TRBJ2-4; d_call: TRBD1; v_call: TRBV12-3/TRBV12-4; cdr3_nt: TGTGCCAGCAGAACGGGACAGGGGGGGAACATTCAGTACTTC; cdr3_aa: CASRTGQGGNIQYF
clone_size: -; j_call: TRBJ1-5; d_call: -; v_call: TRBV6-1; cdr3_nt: TGTGCCAGCAGTGGGCAGGGGTTACGGAATCAGCCCCAGCATTTT; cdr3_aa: CASSGQGLRNQPQHF
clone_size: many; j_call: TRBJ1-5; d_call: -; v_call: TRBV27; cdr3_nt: TGTGCCAGCAGTTTACTGGGCCGGGGTAGCAATCAGCCCCAGCATTTT; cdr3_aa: CASSLLGRGSNQPQHF
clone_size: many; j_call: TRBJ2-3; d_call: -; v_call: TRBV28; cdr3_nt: TGTGCCACCGCATGGGTAGCGGACACAGATACGCAGTATTTT; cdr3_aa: CATAWVADTDTQYF
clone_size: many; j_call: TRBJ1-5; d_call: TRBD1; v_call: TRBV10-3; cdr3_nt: TGTGCCATCAGTGACCCGGACAGGGAGTCCGCTCAGCCCCAGCATTTT; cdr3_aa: CAISDPDRESAQPQHF